This T cell receptor (beta chain) was recorded in a study of STAT5B mutations in CD4+ large granular lymphocyte leukemia. To note about this clone: Its matching antigen is unknown.

Buffy coats from healthy blood donors served as controls. The CDR3 sequence is 13 residues long. V shed 3 bases and J shed 3 bases, with 7 bases lying between them. The germline CDR1 and CDR2 sequences are MGHRA and YSYEKL. Sequencing used immunoSEQ multiplex PCR; TCRdb keeps in-frame clones, though not all of them. The sample lists about 35,000 clones; 65% to 70% were seen once. Study results and caveats: Higher CD4+ than CD8+ T-LGLL clonality might reflect small sample size. Compared with healthy controls (2/35), patient top clones favored TRBV06 (8/27). Main leukemic clonotypes were patient-specific, but 25% appeared at low frequency elsewhere.

Sequences were obtained from CD4+ T cells from blood buffy coats. The V call is TRBV4-1, the J call TRBJ2-3; D perhaps matches TRBD1 (5 bases). This sequence was found in a human donor in good health. The CDR3 loop reads CASSQQGTDTQYF. The CDR3 DNA reads as TGCGCCAGCAGCCAGCAGGGAACAGATACGCAGTATTTT.